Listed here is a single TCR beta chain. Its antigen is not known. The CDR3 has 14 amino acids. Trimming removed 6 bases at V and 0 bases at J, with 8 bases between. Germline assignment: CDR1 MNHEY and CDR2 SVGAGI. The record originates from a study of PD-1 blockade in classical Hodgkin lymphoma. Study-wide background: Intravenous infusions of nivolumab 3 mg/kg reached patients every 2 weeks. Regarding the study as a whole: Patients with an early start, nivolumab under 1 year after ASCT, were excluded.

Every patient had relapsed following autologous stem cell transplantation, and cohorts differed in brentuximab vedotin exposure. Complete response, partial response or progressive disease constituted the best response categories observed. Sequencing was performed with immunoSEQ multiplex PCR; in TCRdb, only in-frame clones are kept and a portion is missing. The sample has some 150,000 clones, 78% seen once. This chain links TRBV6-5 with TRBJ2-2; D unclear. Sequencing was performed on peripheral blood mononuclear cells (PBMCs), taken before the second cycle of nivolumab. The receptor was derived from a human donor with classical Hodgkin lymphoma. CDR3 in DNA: TGTGCCAGCAGACCGGCCGCGAACACCGGGGAGCTGTTTTTT. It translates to CASRPAANTGELFF.